Reported below is one T cell receptor beta chain. This clone was seen only once. The antigen it binds to is not known. Base qualities are not recorded, but no much larger clone differs from it by a single base. This entry is derived from a study of blood T cell repertoires in COVID-19 (dated by TCRdb to about 2020). With regard to the full study: Samples covering the acute and convalescent phases of COVID-19 were provided by collaborators in the United States, Italy and Spain. Samples were obtained from the ongoing ImmuneRACE study (first 160 participants) and from some 1,200 subjects provided by 6 global collaborators. The dataset comprised deeply sampled blood TCRbeta repertoires from subjects exposed to, actively infected with, or recovered from COVID-19. Where HLA class I and class II types were available, the types were taken from metadata supplied by the sample provider, not from assay-based typing. The sample metadata nearly always contained a de-identified subject ID, COVID-19 status, age in years and sex. The material from the prospective study consisted of cDNA or gDNA derived from T cells, B-cell-depleted T cells, or PBMCs. The repertoires were released in a freely available public database meant as a resource for research on the immune response to SARS-CoV-2.

Per the germline V gene (reference sequence), LGHDT is the CDR1 and YNNKEL is the CDR2. The CDR3 sequence holds 13 residues, the cysteine and phenylalanine included. The entry retains the CDR3 DNA only, 39 bases that are in frame from base 1. V is pared back by 1 base and J by 8 bases, with 8 bases lying between the germline termini. Paper-wide results and their limitations: How much clinical and demographic metadata was included differed by source and by participant, and the metadata was provided uncurated.

One collaborating source in Seattle enrolled patients during active infection and followed them longitudinally through the course of disease. Each collaborating institution followed its own protocols to collect whole blood in K2EDTA tubes. For TCRbeta analysis, collaborators shipped samples in one of three forms: frozen whole blood, isolated PBMCs, or DNA extracted from either of those sample types. The immunoSEQ Assay, a bias-controlled multiplex PCR, was used to amplify TCRbeta CDR3 regions from genomic DNA. Under the source paper's analysis protocol: The number of nucleated cells in each sample was estimated from the amplification of reference gene primers within the assay. To quantify the absolute abundance of each unique TCRbeta CDR3 rearrangement, sequence reads were collapsed and filtered. For each sample, productive Simpson clonality was calculated by taking the square root of Simpson's diversity index across productive rearrangements. Sourced from immuneACCESS, this table was stored by TCRdb with only in-frame sequences that have V and J called. A share of the clones is absent; for the studies checked, an unresolved V gene accounts for under half, and the remainder has no known explanation. The V and J calls and clone size are taken from that table; D and trimming were inferred from the DNA. This sample holds 330,000 or so clones; approximately 89% were observed only once. The ten biggest clones cover about 3.9% of the sample.

The sample consisted of peripheral blood. The receptor comes from a woman aged 60-70 years with COVID-19, enrolled during active disease. This sequence uses TRBV3-1 (or the pseudogene TRBV3-2) and TRBJ1-4, and perhaps TRBD1 as D gene, on 6 matching bases. The DNA sequence follows: TGTGCCAGCAGCCAAGGGACAGTCGAAAAACTGTTTTTT. It encodes CASSQGTVEKLFF.